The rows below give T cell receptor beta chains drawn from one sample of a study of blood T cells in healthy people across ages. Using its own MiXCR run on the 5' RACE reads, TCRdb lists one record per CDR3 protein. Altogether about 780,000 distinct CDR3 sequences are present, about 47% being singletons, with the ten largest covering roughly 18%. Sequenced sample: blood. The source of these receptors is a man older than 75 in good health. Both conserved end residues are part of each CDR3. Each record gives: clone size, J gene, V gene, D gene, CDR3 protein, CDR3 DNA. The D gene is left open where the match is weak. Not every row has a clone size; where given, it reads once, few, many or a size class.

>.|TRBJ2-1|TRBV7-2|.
CASSTTGPEQFF
TGTGCCAGCAGTACTACAGGGCCAGAGCAGTTCTTC
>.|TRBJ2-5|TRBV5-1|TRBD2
CASSLETSGNKQYF
TGCGCCAGCAGCTTGGAAACTAGCGGGAACAAGCAGTACTTC
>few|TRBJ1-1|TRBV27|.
CASSQLGTEAFF
TGTGCCAGCAGTCAGCTTGGGACTGAAGCTTTCTTT
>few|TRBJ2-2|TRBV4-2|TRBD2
CASSPSGTSGRTGELFF
TGTGCCAGCAGCCCCTCCGGGACTAGCGGGCGGACCGGGGAGCTGTTTTTT
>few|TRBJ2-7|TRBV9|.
CASSAYDLGYEQYF
TGTGCCAGCAGCGCATACGACCTGGGCTACGAGCAGTACTTC
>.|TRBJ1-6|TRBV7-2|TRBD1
CASSPFLQGAQNSPLHF
TGTGCCAGCAGCCCATTCTTACAGGGGGCGCAAAATTCACCCCTCCACTTT
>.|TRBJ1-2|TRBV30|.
CAWSVTGSHGTYGYTF
TGTGCCTGGAGTGTAACGGGCTCACACGGGACCTATGGCTACACCTTC
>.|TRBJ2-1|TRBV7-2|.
CASSSGRGAYNEQFF
TGTGCCAGCAGCTCGGGACGGGGGGCTTACAATGAGCAGTTCTTC
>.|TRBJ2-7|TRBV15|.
CATSSIRGGPSYEQYF
TGTGCCACCAGCAGCATCCGAGGTGGACCCTCCTACGAGCAGTACTTC
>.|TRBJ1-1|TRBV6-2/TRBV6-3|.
CASSTGNTEAFF
TGTGCCAGCAGTACTGGGAACACTGAAGCTTTCTTT
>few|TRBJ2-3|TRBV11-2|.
CASSSTKDWDSTDTQYF
TGTGCCAGCAGCTCCACAAAGGACTGGGATAGCACAGATACGCAGTATTTT
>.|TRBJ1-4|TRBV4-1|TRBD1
CASSQVDREGEKLFF
TGCGCCAGCAGCCAAGTGGACAGGGAGGGTGAAAAACTGTTTTTT
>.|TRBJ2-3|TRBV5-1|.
CASSLLRHGADTQYF
TGCGCCAGCAGCTTGTTAAGGCACGGCGCAGATACGCAGTATTTT
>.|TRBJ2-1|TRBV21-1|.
CASSKLGGLAGIGETQFF
TGTGCCAGCAGCAAATTAGGCGGACTAGCGGGAATTGGGGAGACCCAGTTCTTC
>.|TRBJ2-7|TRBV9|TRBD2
CASSKVAGVLDEQYF
TGTGCCAGCAGCAAGGTAGCGGGAGTTCTGGACGAGCAGTACTTC
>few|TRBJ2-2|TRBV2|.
CASSVGANTGELFF
TGTGCCAGCAGTGTGGGAGCTAACACCGGGGAGCTGTTTTTT
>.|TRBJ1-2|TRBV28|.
CASSFGSDSYGYTF
TGTGCCAGCAGTTTTGGGTCCGATTCCTATGGCTACACCTTC
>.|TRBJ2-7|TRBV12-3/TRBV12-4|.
CASSPPGGPRSYEQYF
TGTGCCAGCAGTCCCCCTGGAGGACCGCGCTCCTACGAGCAGTACTTC
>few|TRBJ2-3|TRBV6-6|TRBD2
CASRSLSGIGTDTQYF
TGTGCCAGCAGATCACTTAGCGGGATCGGCACAGATACGCAGTATTTT
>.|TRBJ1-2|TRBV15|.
CATSIASYDYGYTF
TGTGCCACCAGCATCGCATCTTATGACTATGGCTACACCTTC
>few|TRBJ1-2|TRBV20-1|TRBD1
CSARVTDRDYGYTF
TGCAGTGCTAGAGTAACAGACAGGGACTATGGCTACACCTTC
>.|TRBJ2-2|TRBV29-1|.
CSVRTVGTGELFF
TGCAGCGTTAGGACAGTAGGCACCGGGGAGCTGTTTTTT
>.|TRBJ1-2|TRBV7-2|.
CASSLHGGNSVGYTF
TGTGCCAGCAGCTTACACGGGGGCAACAGTGTTGGCTACACCTTC
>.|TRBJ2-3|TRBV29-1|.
CSYMGQGTDTQYF
TGCAGTTACATGGGCCAAGGGACAGATACGCAGTATTTT
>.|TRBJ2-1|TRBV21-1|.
CASSIQLAVSYNEQFF
TGTGCCAGCAGCATACAGCTAGCGGTATCCTACAATGAGCAGTTCTTC
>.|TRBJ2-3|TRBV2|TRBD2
CASNPSGTGTDTQYF
TGTGCCAGCAACCCCAGCGGGACCGGCACAGATACGCAGTATTTT
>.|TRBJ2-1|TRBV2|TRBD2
CASSESGSKNEQFF
TGTGCCAGCAGTGAGAGCGGGAGTAAGAATGAGCAGTTCTTC
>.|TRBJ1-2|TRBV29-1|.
CSVGEQGNYGYTF
TGCAGCGTAGGAGAACAGGGAAACTATGGCTACACCTTC
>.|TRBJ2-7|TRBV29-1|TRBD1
CSVEDGQGLYEQYF
TGCAGCGTTGAAGATGGACAGGGCCTCTACGAGCAGTACTTC
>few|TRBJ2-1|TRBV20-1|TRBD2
CSANEKRGYNEQFF
TGCAGTGCTAATGAGAAGCGGGGTTACAATGAGCAGTTCTTC
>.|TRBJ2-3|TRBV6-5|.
CASSYSPDSTDTRYF
TGTGCCAGCAGTTACTCGCCAGACAGCACAGATACGCGGTATTTT
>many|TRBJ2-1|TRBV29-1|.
CSVEPGWGRGSYNEQFF
TGCAGCGTTGAACCAGGGTGGGGGAGAGGATCCTACAATGAGCAGTTCTTC
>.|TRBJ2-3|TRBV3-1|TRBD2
CASSPRLAGGHDTQYF
TGTGCCAGCAGCCCCCGACTAGCGGGGGGCCACGATACGCAGTATTTT
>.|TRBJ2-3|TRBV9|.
CASSVRHIADTQYF
TGTGCCAGCAGCGTACGACACATTGCAGATACGCAGTATTTT
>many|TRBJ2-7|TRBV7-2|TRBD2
CASSVRTSGIGEQYF
TGTGCCAGCAGCGTTCGAACTAGCGGGATAGGTGAGCAGTACTTC
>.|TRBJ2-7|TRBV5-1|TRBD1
CASSLGTGTGVDEQYF
TGCGCCAGCAGCTTGGGGACCGGGACAGGGGTCGACGAGCAGTACTTC
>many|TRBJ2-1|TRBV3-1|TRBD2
CASSQEALAGGSNEQFF
TGTGCCAGCAGCCAAGAGGCACTAGCGGGAGGTAGCAATGAGCAGTTCTTC
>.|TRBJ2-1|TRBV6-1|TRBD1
CASARTDRAMAGPNEQFF
TGTGCCAGCGCACGAACGGACAGGGCGATGGCGGGACCCAATGAGCAGTTCTTC
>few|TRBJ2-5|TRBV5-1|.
CASSLEGRKETQYF
TGCGCCAGCAGCTTGGAGGGGAGGAAAGAGACCCAGTACTTC
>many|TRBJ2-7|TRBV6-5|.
CASSYSGSYEQYF
TGTGCCAGCAGTTACTCTGGCAGCTACGAGCAGTACTTC
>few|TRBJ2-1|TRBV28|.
CASRNLRIGFF
TGTGCCAGCAGAAACTTACGGATAGGGTTCTTC
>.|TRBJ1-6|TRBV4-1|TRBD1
CASSPTPTGGSPLHF
TGCGCCAGCAGCCCGACTCCGACAGGGGGTTCACCCCTCCACTTT
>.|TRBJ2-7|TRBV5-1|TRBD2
CASSSSTSGRALGVEQYF
TGCGCCAGCAGCTCCTCGACTAGCGGGAGGGCCCTTGGCGTCGAGCAGTACTTC
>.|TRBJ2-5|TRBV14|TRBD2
CASSLITSGRAQAEQYF
TGTGCCAGCAGCCTTATTACTAGCGGGAGGGCCCAGGCTGAGCAGTACTTC
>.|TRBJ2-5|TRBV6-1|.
CASSPRVREQYF
TGTGCCAGCAGTCCCCGGGTACGAGAGCAGTACTTC
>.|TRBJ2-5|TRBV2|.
CTSSVLGLQYF
TGTACCAGCAGTGTACTAGGTCTACAGTACTTC
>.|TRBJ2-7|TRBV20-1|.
CSARAGAQSYNEQYF
TGCAGTGCTAGAGCGGGGGCACAGAGCTACAATGAGCAGTACTTC
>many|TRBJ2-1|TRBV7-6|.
CASSVSRLVGNEQFF
TGTGCCAGCAGCGTGTCTCGGTTAGTAGGGAATGAGCAGTTCTTC
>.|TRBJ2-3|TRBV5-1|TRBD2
CASSKGLARKTDTQYF
TGCGCCAGCAGCAAGGGACTAGCGAGAAAAACAGATACGCAGTATTTT
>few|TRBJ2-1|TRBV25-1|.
CATGVLNEQFF
TGTGCCACAGGGGTACTTAATGAGCAGTTCTTC
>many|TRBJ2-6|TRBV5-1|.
CASSLGQLRANVLTF
TGCGCCAGCAGCTTGGGGCAGCTAAGGGCCAACGTCCTGACTTTC
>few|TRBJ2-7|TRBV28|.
CASSLKTDLYEQYF
TGTGCCAGCAGTTTAAAGACAGACCTCTACGAGCAGTACTTC
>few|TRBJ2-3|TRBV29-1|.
CSVEGTVPDTQYF
TGCAGCGTTGAGGGGACGGTACCCGATACGCAGTATTTT